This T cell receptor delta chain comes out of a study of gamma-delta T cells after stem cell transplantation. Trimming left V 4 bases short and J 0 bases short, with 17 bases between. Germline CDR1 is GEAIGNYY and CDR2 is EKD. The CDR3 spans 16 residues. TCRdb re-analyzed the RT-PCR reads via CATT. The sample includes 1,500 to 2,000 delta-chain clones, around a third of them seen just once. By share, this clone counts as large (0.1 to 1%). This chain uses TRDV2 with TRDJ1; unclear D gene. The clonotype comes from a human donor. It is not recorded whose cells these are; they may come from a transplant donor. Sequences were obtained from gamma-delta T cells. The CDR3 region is CACESMVVGDTDKLIF. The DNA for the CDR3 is TGTGCCTGTGAAAGTATGGTGGTCGGGGACACCGATAAACTCATCTTT.